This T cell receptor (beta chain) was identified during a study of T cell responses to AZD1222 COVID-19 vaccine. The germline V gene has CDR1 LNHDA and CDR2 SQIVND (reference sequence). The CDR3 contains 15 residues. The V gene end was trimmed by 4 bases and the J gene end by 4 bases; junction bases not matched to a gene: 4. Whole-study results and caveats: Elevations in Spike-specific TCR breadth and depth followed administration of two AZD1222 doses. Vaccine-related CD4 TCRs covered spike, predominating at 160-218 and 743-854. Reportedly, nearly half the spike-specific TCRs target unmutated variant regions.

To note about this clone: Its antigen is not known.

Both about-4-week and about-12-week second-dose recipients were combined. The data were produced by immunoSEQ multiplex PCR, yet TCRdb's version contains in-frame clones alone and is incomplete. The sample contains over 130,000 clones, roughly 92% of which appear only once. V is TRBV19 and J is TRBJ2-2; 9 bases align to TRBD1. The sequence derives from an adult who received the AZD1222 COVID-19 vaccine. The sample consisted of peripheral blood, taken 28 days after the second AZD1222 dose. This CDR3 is CASSTTGGSTGELFF. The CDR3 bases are TGTGCCAGTAGTACGACAGGGGGTAGCACCGGGGAGCTGTTTTTT. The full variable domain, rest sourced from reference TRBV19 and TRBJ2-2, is DGGITQSPKYLFRKEGQNVTLSCEQNLNHDAMYWYRQDPGQGLRLIYYSQIVNDFQKGDIAEGYSVSREKKESFPLTVTSAQKNPTAFYLCASSTTGGSTGELFFGEGSRLTVL.